A selection of T cell receptor beta chains follows, all from one sample in a study of cytomegalovirus exposure and HLA in healthy donors. TCRdb's table, derived via immunoSEQ multiplex PCR, lists solely in-frame clones and lacks some. The sample lists 100,000 to 150,000 clones, 70% to 85% occurring once. The specimen sequenced was PBMCs. The receptor source for this set is a female donor in good health and CMV-seronegative. Each CDR3 is given with its conserved first and last residue. The D gene is left open where the match is weak. The listing skips clone size in some rows; elsewhere it reads once, few, many or a size class.

V gene	D gene	J gene	clone size	CDR3 protein	CDR3 DNA
TRBV7-9	.	TRBJ2-7	.	CASSLGSDEQYF	TGTGCCAGCAGCTTAGGTAGTGACGAGCAGTACTTC
TRBV27	.	TRBJ2-7	.	CASGGGGAEQYF	TGTGCCAGCGGGGGAGGGGGGGCCGAGCAGTACTTC
TRBV12-1	.	TRBJ2-3	.	CASSFRLAGYTDTQYF	TGTGCCAGCAGCTTCCGACTAGCGGGTTACACAGATACGCAGTATTTT
TRBV7-7	.	TRBJ2-3	few	CASSPGGSTDTQYF	TGTGCTAGCAGCCCAGGGGGGAGCACAGATACGCAGTATTTT
TRBV7-2	TRBD1	TRBJ2-5	.	CASSLGQSNLQETQYF	TGTGCCAGCAGCTTGGGACAGAGCAACTTGCAAGAGACCCAGTACTTC
TRBV21-1	.	TRBJ1-2	.	CASSNYDRGNYGYTF	TGTGCCAGCAGCAACTATGACAGGGGTAACTATGGCTACACCTTC
TRBV19	TRBD1	TRBJ1-4	.	CASSMGQTFF	TGTGCCAGTAGTATGGGACAGACTTTTTTT
TRBV7-6	TRBD2	TRBJ2-1	.	CASSFLTSGRAMGNEQFF	TGTGCCAGCAGCTTTCTGACTAGCGGGAGGGCCATGGGCAATGAGCAGTTCTTC
TRBV27	TRBD1	TRBJ1-2	.	CASRSFLLLQPGTGGINYGYTF	TGTGCCAGCAGATCGTTCCTGCTGCTTCAGCCCGGGACAGGGGGGATTAACTATGGCTACACCTTC
TRBV11-1	.	TRBJ2-1	.	CASSSWTDYNEQFF	TGTGCCAGCAGCTCCTGGACAGACTACAATGAGCAGTTCTTC
TRBV2	TRBD2	TRBJ2-5	.	CASSEYTGLGGETQYF	TGTGCCAGCAGTGAATATACGGGACTAGGGGGAGAGACCCAGTACTTC
TRBV5-6	TRBD2	TRBJ2-7	once	CASSSNPGLAGFEQYF	TGTGCCAGCAGCTCTAACCCGGGACTAGCGGGTTTCGAGCAGTACTTC
TRBV30	TRBD1	TRBJ1-1	.	CAWSVTGGEAFF	TGTGCCTGGAGTGTCACAGGGGGTGAAGCTTTCTTT
TRBV6-6	TRBD2	TRBJ2-7	medium-sized	CASSPIAGDYEQYF	TGTGCCAGCAGCCCCATAGCGGGAGACTACGAGCAGTACTTC
TRBV9	TRBD2	TRBJ2-1	.	CASSVGGLAYNEQFF	TGTGCCAGCAGCGTAGGAGGACTAGCTTACAATGAGCAGTTCTTC
TRBV6-1	.	TRBJ2-7	few	CASSEMGQGGYEQYF	TGTGCCAGCAGCGAAATGGGGCAGGGAGGCTACGAGCAGTACTTC
TRBV25-1	.	TRBJ2-3	.	CASEPGGLHTDTQYF	TGTGCCAGCGAACCTGGAGGACTGCACACAGATACGCAGTATTTT
TRBV25-1	.	TRBJ1-4	few	CASSEGGKLFF	TGTGCCAGCAGTGAGGGAGGGAAACTGTTTTTT
TRBV28	TRBD2	TRBJ2-1	.	CASTPTSVSYNEQFF	TGTGCCAGCACCCCGACTAGCGTATCCTACAATGAGCAGTTCTTC
TRBV19	.	TRBJ2-1	.	CAIGGLNEQFF	TGTGCCATAGGCGGGCTTAATGAGCAGTTCTTC
TRBV6-1	TRBD1	TRBJ1-6	few	CASSAGTGGSPLHF	TGTGCCAGCAGTGCCGGGACAGGGGGCTCACCCCTCCACTTT
TRBV7-9	TRBD2	TRBJ2-1	.	CASSTRTSGSSYNEQFF	TGTGCCAGCAGCACCAGGACTAGCGGGAGCTCCTACAATGAGCAGTTCTTC
TRBV5-1	.	TRBJ2-7	few	CASSMGGENEQYF	TGCGCCAGCAGCATGGGAGGCGAGAACGAGCAGTACTTC
TRBV15	.	TRBJ1-1	.	CATSRDRGKNTEAFF	TGTGCCACCAGCAGAGATCGAGGTAAGAACACTGAAGCTTTCTTT
TRBV5-6	TRBD1	TRBJ1-2	few	CASSLVGQGVRGYTF	TGTGCCAGCAGCTTGGTGGGACAGGGGGTACGTGGCTACACCTTC
TRBV14	TRBD1	TRBJ1-2	.	CASSQLQGPHGYTF	TGTGCCAGCAGCCAACTACAGGGGCCCCATGGCTACACCTTC
TRBV4-3	.	TRBJ1-1	.	CASSFDGGSTEAFF	TGCGCCAGCAGCTTTGACGGCGGTAGCACTGAAGCTTTCTTT
TRBV6-5	TRBD1	TRBJ2-5	few	CASTKTGSGETQYF	TGTGCCAGCACAAAGACAGGGTCTGGGGAGACCCAGTACTTC
TRBV19	TRBD1	TRBJ2-4	.	CASSSGTATTLAKNIQYF	TGTGCCAGTAGCTCCGGGACAGCGACTACTTTAGCCAAAAACATTCAGTACTTC
TRBV5-1	.	TRBJ1-2	.	CASRASVAGHYGYTF	TGCGCCAGCAGGGCGTCGGTGGCAGGGCACTATGGCTACACCTTC
TRBV2	TRBD2	TRBJ2-7	.	CASRSGIGEQYF	TGTGCCAGCAGGAGCGGGATTGGCGAGCAGTACTTC
TRBV7-2	.	TRBJ2-2	few	CASIFQAGQVHTGELFF	TGTGCCAGCATCTTTCAAGCGGGACAGGTGCACACCGGGGAGCTGTTTTTT
TRBV5-4	.	TRBJ2-1	.	CASTSGGANYNEQFF	TGTGCCAGTACCTCTGGAGGGGCGAATTACAATGAGCAGTTCTTC
TRBV4-3	TRBD2	TRBJ2-7	once	CASSQGTSGYYEQYF	TGCGCCAGCAGCCAAGGGACTAGCGGTTACTACGAGCAGTACTTC
TRBV7-2	TRBD2	TRBJ2-2	few	CASSLTSGNTGELFF	TGTGCCAGCAGCTTGACTAGCGGGAACACCGGGGAGCTGTTTTTT
TRBV5-1	TRBD2	TRBJ2-5	.	CASSFNGRAEETQYF	TGCGCCAGCAGCTTCAACGGGAGGGCCGAAGAGACCCAGTACTTC
TRBV6-5	.	TRBJ1-1	few	CASRQGMNTEAFF	TGTGCCAGCAGACAGGGTATGAACACTGAAGCTTTCTTT
TRBV27	TRBD1	TRBJ2-7	.	CASATGTGLYEQYF	TGTGCCAGCGCCACCGGGACAGGGCTTTACGAGCAGTACTTC
TRBV28	.	TRBJ1-1	.	CASSLPGTEAFF	TGTGCCAGCAGTCTCCCGGGGACTGAAGCTTTCTTT
TRBV11-2	TRBD2	TRBJ2-1	.	CAIRRAGALGEQFF	TGTGCCATCCGGCGAGCGGGAGCGCTAGGTGAGCAGTTCTTC
TRBV29-1	.	TRBJ1-2	once	CSVGGGRGGYGYTF	TGCAGCGTTGGCGGGGGGCGGGGGGGCTATGGCTACACCTTC
TRBV7-9	.	TRBJ2-1	once	CASSYLDRVNEQFF	TGTGCCAGCAGCTACCTGGACAGAGTCAATGAGCAGTTCTTC
TRBV7-3	.	TRBJ2-1	.	CASSFGPGNEQFF	TGTGCCAGCAGCTTCGGTCCCGGGAATGAGCAGTTCTTC
TRBV6-1	TRBD1	TRBJ2-3	.	CASSGGQGWAQYF	TGTGCCAGCAGTGGCGGACAGGGGTGGGCGCAGTATTTT
TRBV11-2	.	TRBJ2-7	.	CASSLDRYEQYF	TGTGCCAGCAGCTTAGATCGGTACGAGCAGTACTTC
TRBV7-2	.	TRBJ1-5	.	CASSLFYRINQPQHF	TGTGCCAGCAGCCTTTTTTACAGAATCAATCAGCCCCAGCATTTT
TRBV9	TRBD2	TRBJ2-5	.	CASSVAPAGVQETQYF	TGTGCCAGCAGCGTAGCCCCAGCGGGAGTCCAAGAGACCCAGTACTTC